The 2 T cell receptor beta chains reported below all come from one sample, sequenced in a study of blood T cells in healthy people across ages. The use of a sample-barcoded 5' primer and a J-beta primer mix characterized a second PCR of roughly 6 to 12 cycles. TCRdb re-called the 5' RACE reads with MiXCR, one entry per CDR3 protein. Altogether 780,000 or so distinct CDR3 sequences are present, around 50% being singletons, with the ten largest covering 20% to 30%. The sequencing sample was made of blood. These receptors were taken from a man aged 35 to 55 in good health.

This chain connects TRBV7-6 to TRBJ2-5, with TRBD2 matching over 11 bases. Losses at the gene ends were 4 bases for V and 11 bases for J; bases not matched to a gene: 12. Per the germline V gene, CDR1 is SGHVS and CDR2 is FNYEAQ. CDR3 size: 15 residues. In DNA, the CDR3 is TGTGCCAGCAGCTCCGAGGGACTAGCGGAGAATGAGCAGTACTTC. Protein: CASSSEGLAENEQYF.

J is TRBJ1-6 and V is TRBV20-1; D may be TRBD1 (5 bases). V gave up 2 bases and J gave up 5 bases, with 13 bases separating them. This CDR3 region has 15 residues. Germline V gene lookup returns CDR1 DFQATT and CDR2 SNEGSKA (reference sequence). CDR3 nucleotide sequence: TGCAGTGCTAGACGCTCCGGGACCGATAATTCACCCCTCCACTTT. This codes for CSARRSGTDNSPLHF.